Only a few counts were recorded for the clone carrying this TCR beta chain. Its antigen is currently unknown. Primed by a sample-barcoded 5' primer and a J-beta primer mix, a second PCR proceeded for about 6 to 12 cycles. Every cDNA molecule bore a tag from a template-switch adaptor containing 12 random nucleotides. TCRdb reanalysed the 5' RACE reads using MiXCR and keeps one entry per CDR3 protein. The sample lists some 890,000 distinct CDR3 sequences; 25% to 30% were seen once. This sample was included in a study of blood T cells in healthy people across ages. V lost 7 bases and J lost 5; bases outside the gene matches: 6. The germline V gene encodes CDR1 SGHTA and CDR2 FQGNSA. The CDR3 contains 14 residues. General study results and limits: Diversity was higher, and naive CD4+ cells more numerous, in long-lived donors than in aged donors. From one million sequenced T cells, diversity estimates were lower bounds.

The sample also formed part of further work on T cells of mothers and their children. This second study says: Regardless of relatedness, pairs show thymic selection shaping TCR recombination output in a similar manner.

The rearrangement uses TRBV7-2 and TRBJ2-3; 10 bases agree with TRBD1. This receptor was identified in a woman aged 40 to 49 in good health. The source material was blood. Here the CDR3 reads CASNHRDRGDTQYF. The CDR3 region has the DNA TGTGCCAGCAACCATAGGGACAGGGGAGATACGCAGTATTTT.